This T cell receptor beta chain stems from a study of identical twins (dated by TCRdb to 2016 to 2017). About the full investigation: TCR alpha and beta repertoires from monozygotic twins, unrelated adults of various ages and cord blood were deep-sequenced to test whether fetal clonotypes persist. To rule out contamination, replicate twin experiments were performed at different times with different library preparation protocols. The investigation overall reported the following: In beta out-of-frame sequences, excess twin sharing was weaker, because having fewer shared sequences lowered the signal-to-noise ratio. Abundant cord blood beta clonotypes had fewer insertions, young adult naive repertoires showed a similar but weaker trend, and memory repertoires showed no such trend. Because the same donors could not be followed over many years, conclusions were based on cross-sectional statistical analysis. Invariant T cells such as MAIT and iNKT could partly confound zero-insertion analyses, although diverse VJ usage argued against such confounding for most clonotypes. Out-of-frame TCR alpha sharing in monozygotic twins was systematically underestimated by recombination models, whereas sharing between unrelated individuals was in agreement with the recombination models. Out-of-frame TCR alpha sequences shared between twins showed an excess of low generation-probability sequences compared with coincidental sharing between unrelated individuals.

All donors were healthy Caucasians. Three pairs of female monozygotic twins, all aged about 18 to 30 years, made up the twin cohort. Positive isolation kits from Invitrogen were used to isolate the CD4+ and CD8+ T cell populations. Looking up the germline V gene yields CDR1 MRHNA and CDR2 SNTAGT. V is pruned by 0 bases and J by 6 bases, leaving 6 bases of the junction without a gene match. Measured from the cysteine to the phenylalanine, the CDR3 is 16 residues long. Here the CDR3 DNA is all that survives: 48 bases in frame from base 1. The library was made by 5' RACE. Sequencing took place on an Illumina HiSeq 2000. A universal primer binding site was introduced by template switching, and a unique molecular identifier was present in the final cDNA, enabling accurate counting of TCR cDNA molecules. Specific primers in the conserved constant-segment region were used to synthesize first-strand cDNA for TCR alpha and beta chains. To control for contamination, each cDNA library was double barcoded with a SMART-Mk sample barcode plus Illumina barcodes. TruSeq adapter sequences along with Illumina sample barcodes were introduced in two successive PCR steps. The TCR alpha and beta cDNA libraries were sequenced on the Illumina HiSeq platform using custom primers. As for the authors' bioinformatics: Raw reads were processed with MiGEC to extract unique molecular identifiers, and MiXCR was used to determine CDR3 positions. Recombination models were inferred per individual with the repgenHMM and IGoR tools using an EM algorithm. The tcR package in R was used for shared clonotype analysis, with sharing normalized by the product of cloneset sizes. Out-of-frame nonproductive sequences were analyzed to study raw recombination free of thymic and clonal selection effects. Starting from the raw public reads, TCRdb applied fastp trimming at Q25, assembled clones with MiXCR and retained in-frame beta chains. Records with the same CDR3 protein are collapsed into one entry carrying the most frequent genes and DNA. The V and J calls shown here were made by TCRdb, not taken from the authors' results. Across this sample there are under 300,000 distinct CDR3 sequences, with 6.5% seen only once. The ten most abundant clones make up about 15% of the sample.

This clonotype was observed many times. The clone's antigen remains unknown. Per-base qualities were not stored, and no clone one base away is much larger. These same records also appear under a second study, on T cells expressing NK-cell markers. The second publication reports: Three sorted T-cell subsets (CD3+CD56+NKG2C+, CD3+CD56+NKG2C- and CD3+CD56-NKG2C+) from roughly 8 donors had their TCR beta-chain repertoires profiled. Among the eight sequenced donors, seven were HCMV-seropositive and one was HCMV-seronegative. To restrict sorting to alphabetaTCR-expressing T cells, an anti-gammadeltaTCR antibody was added in several experiments. In over five donors, the dominant CD3+CD56+NKG2C+ clonotypes were among the top 10 CD8+ clonotypes and accounted for roughly 1.0-7.0% of CD8+ T cells. Those dominant clonotypes were again the most abundant among CD3+CD56-NKG2C+ cells in a few donors, at about 28.3-60.1%. Whether the expanded NKG2C-expressing T cell clones were specific for HCMV antigens remained unclear. The study sequenced eight donors, all healthy volunteers chosen at random: three men and five women. HCMV serostatus was determined by detecting HCMV-specific IgG in serum with a commercial ELISA kit. MIGEC handled demultiplexing of the reads and grouping by UMI, while MiTCR was used to assemble and quantify clonotypes. To remove erroneous sequences, TCR cDNA sequences were retained only when supported by two or more reads. The tcR package was used for downstream repertoire analysis, and clonotypes were matched between fractions using CDR3 nucleotide sequence together with V segment. VDJmatch was used to annotate antigen specificity against VDJdb, with one amino acid substitution in CDR3 allowed.

Rearrangement joined TRBV6-4 to TRBJ2-1, with TRBD1 identical over 9 junction bases. Input material: CD8+ T cells sorted from blood. The TCR comes from a woman between 18 and 30 years old in good health. The CDR3 region has the sequence CASSDSIQGAVNEQFF. The nucleotide sequence is TGTGCCAGCAGTGACTCGATACAGGGGGCCGTCAATGAGCAGTTCTTC.